A single sample is the source of the 27 T cell receptor beta chains below, sequenced in a study of CD8+CD57+ T cells in acquired aplastic anemia (dated by TCRdb to between 2018 and 2020). Sequencing relied on an Illumina HiSeq 2000. Genomic DNA was used as template for profiling of TCR beta VDJ combinations and CDR3 sequences. Starting from the raw public reads, TCRdb applied fastp trimming at Q25, assembled clones with MiXCR and retained in-frame beta chains. A single entry per CDR3 protein holds the most common genes and DNA from its merged rows. Present in this sample are about 180,000 distinct CDR3 sequences, around 60% of which were seen just once. Roughly 42% of the sample is in the top ten clones. Patients chosen for sequencing had shown expansion of CD8+CD57+ cells by flow cytometry. Sequencing was performed on sorted CD4+, CD8+, or CD8+CD57+ T cells (not recorded which) from PBMCs. All receptors come from a human donor with aplastic anemia.

A single count supports this clonotype. J is TRBJ2-1 and V is TRBV9, with D unclear. Germline CDR1 SGDLS, CDR2 YYNGEE. CDR3 length: 18 amino acids. V lost 4 bases to trimming and J lost 5 bases, with 25 bases between them. CDR3 in DNA: TGTGCCAGCAGCTTAGGATTTAACGGGTTAACCATTCACAATGAGCAGTTCTTC. Translation: CASSLGFNGLTIHNEQFF. Together with reference TRBV9 and TRBJ2-1, the CDR3 gives the full variable domain: DSGVTQTPKHLITATGQRVTLRCSPRSGDLSVYWYQQSLDQGLQFLIQYYNGEERAKGNILERFSAQQFPDLHSELNLSSLELGDSALYFCASSLGFNGLTIHNEQFFGPGTRLTVL.

The V call is TRBV5-5, the J call TRBJ2-3, with TRBD1 matching over 7 bases. CDR3 length: 15 amino acids. Germline CDR1 and CDR2: SGHKS and YYEKEE (reference sequence). V gave up 5 bases and J gave up 0 bases; unmatched junction bases: 6. The CDR3 loop reads CASRPTGDSTDTQYF. The CDR3 DNA sequence: TGTGCCAGCAGACCTACAGGGGATAGCACAGATACGCAGTATTTT.

V is TRBV28 and J is TRBJ1-6, with 12 bases lining up with TRBD1. CDR1 and CDR2 (germline): MDHEN, SYDVKM. The CDR3 loop spans 15 amino acids. V was clipped by 6 bases and J by 9 bases; unmatched bases: 6. In DNA, the CDR3 is TGTGCCAGCAGCCCTATGGGACAGGGGGCTTCACCCCTCCACTTT. It translates to CASSPMGQGASPLHF.

The chain links TRBV24-1 to TRBJ1-1; D not certain. The V gene lost 8 bases and the J gene lost 2 bases, with 11 bases spanning the gap. The length of the CDR3 is 13 residues. Germline values: CDR1 KGHDR, CDR2 SFDVKD. CDR3 sequence: CATTERGNTEAFF. The CDR3 nucleotides are TGTGCCACCACCGAACGGGGTAACACTGAAGCTTTCTTT.

This clonotype was picked up a small number of times. The V and J genes are TRBV7-9 and TRBJ2-7; 8 bases agree with TRBD1. V trimming: 6 bases; J trimming: 3 bases; junction bases outside the gene matches: 13. CDR3 length: 16 residues. In germline, CDR1 is SEHNR, CDR2 FQNEAQ (reference sequence). The CDR3 DNA is TGTGCCAGCAGTCGACAAGACAGGGGCAACGGCTACGAGCAGTACTTC. It translates to CASSRQDRGNGYEQYF.

This clonotype was seen a handful of times. The chain links TRBV20-1 to TRBJ1-6; the match to TRBD1 covers 7 bases. The ends lost 2 bases at V and 5 bases at J; junction bases unmatched: 9. CDR3 size: 16 residues. CDR1 DFQATT and CDR2 SNEGSKA come from the germline V gene (reference sequence). CDR3 coding DNA: TGCAGTGCTAGATTCAGGGGGGCGGGTAATAATTCACCCCTCCACTTT. Its translation: CSARFRGAGNNSPLHF.

CDR3 protein: CASSYSAASTEAFF. The CDR3 DNA sequence: TGTGCCAGCAGTTACTCTGCAGCTTCCACTGAAGCTTTCTTT. The rearrangement joins TRBV6-5 to TRBJ1-1, with no clear D. The CDR3 extends over 14 amino acids. CDR1 and CDR2 from the germline V gene are MNHEY and SVGAGI. V gave up 0 bases and J gave up 4 bases, with 9 bases separating them.

This clonotype was counted between two and nine times. This chain links TRBV20-1 with TRBJ1-1; 7 nucleotides agree with TRBD1. Per the germline V gene, CDR1 is DFQATT and CDR2 is SNEGSKA (reference sequence). V lost 4 bases, J lost 7 bases, and 3 bases stayed unmatched. This CDR3 has 11 residues. CDR3: CSAKGQNEAFF. Here the CDR3 DNA reads TGCAGTGCTAAGGGACAGAATGAAGCTTTCTTT.

The V and J genes are TRBV7-2 and TRBJ2-7; TRBD2 matches at 13 bases. There are 19 residues in the CDR3. Trimming cost V 4 bases and J 3 bases; bases outside gene matches: 15. Germline V gives CDR1 SGHTA, CDR2 FQGNSA. In DNA form, the CDR3 reads TGTGCCAGCAGCTCTAGGGATTCCGGGACTAGCGGGGTTGTCTACGAGCAGTACTTC. This translates into CASSSRDSGTSGVVYEQYF.

V is TRBV2 and J is TRBJ1-5, with a possible D match to TRBD1 (6 bases). The V and J ends lost 7 bases and 1 base respectively, with 14 bases between them. CDR1 is SNHLY and CDR2 is FYNNEI in the germline V gene. The CDR3 is 15 residues long. As DNA, the CDR3 is TGTGCCAGCACCCAAAACGGACAGAGCAATCAGCCCCAGCATTTT. Translating it yields CASTQNGQSNQPQHF.

This clonotype was observed a handful of times. The chain links TRBV7-2 to TRBJ2-7; D uncertain. The V gene lost 3 bases and the J gene lost 2 bases, with 8 bases spanning the gap. CDR3 size: 13 residues. Germline V CDR1 and CDR2: SGHTA, FQGNSA. The CDR3 DNA follows: TGTGCCAGCAGCTTCAACTCCCCCTACGAGCAGTACTTC. This encodes CASSFNSPYEQYF.

This chain uses TRBV15 with TRBJ1-1; 7 positions match TRBD1. The CDR3 is 18 amino acids. Germline CDR1 and CDR2: LNHNV and YYDKDF (reference sequence). The trim removed 5 bases at V and 1 base at J, leaving 16 bases unmatched. CDR3 sequence: CATSPVSLKGARNTEAFF. The CDR3 bases are TGTGCCACCAGCCCCGTCAGCCTTAAGGGGGCGAGGAACACTGAAGCTTTCTTT. Using reference TRBV15 and TRBJ1-1 for the parts outside the CDR3, the full variable domain is DAMVIQNPRYQVTQFGKPVTLSCSQTLNHNVMYWYQQKSSQAPKLLFHYYDKDFNNEADTPDNFQSRRPNTSFCFLDIRSPGLGDTAMYLCATSPVSLKGARNTEAFFGQGTRLTVV.

V usage is TRBV7-8 and J usage is TRBJ2-3; tentatively, D is TRBD2 (5 bases). The CDR3 has 14 amino acids. Trimming took off 5 bases at V and 0 bases at J, with 9 bases between the two ends. The germline gives CDR1 SGHVS, CDR2 FQNEAQ. The CDR3, as DNA: TGTGCCAGCAGCCCTAGCCCTAGCACAGATACGCAGTATTTT. Translating it yields CASSPSPSTDTQYF.

The rearrangement uses TRBV7-3 and TRBJ2-2, with D perhaps TRBD1 (6 bases). V was pared by 5 bases and J by 4 bases, with 14 bases between. Germline V gene lookup returns CDR1 SGHTA and CDR2 FQGTGA. The CDR3 is 15 amino acids. CDR3 loop: CASSPGVPGTGELFF. The CDR3 nucleotides read TGTGCCAGCAGCCCAGGGGTCCCGGGCACCGGGGAGCTGTTTTTT.

This chain links TRBV7-8 with TRBJ2-2; tentatively, D is TRBD1 (6 bases). The CDR3 runs to 15 residues. Trimming took off 4 bases at V and 3 bases at J, with 12 bases between the two ends. Looked up from germline, CDR1 is SGHVS and CDR2 is FQNEAQ. CDR3 loop: CASSSRGGYTGELFF. DNA of the CDR3: TGTGCCAGCAGCTCCAGGGGCGGTTACACCGGGGAGCTGTTTTTT. Full variable domain (rest looked up from reference TRBV7-8 and TRBJ2-2): GAGVSQSPRYKVAKRGQDVALRCDPISGHVSLFWYQQALGQGPEFLTYFQNEAQLDKSGLPSDRFFAERPEGSVSTLKIQRTQQEDSAVYLCASSSRGGYTGELFFGEGSRLTVL.

The chain is built from TRBV24-1 and TRBJ1-1, with D unclear. V was clipped by 8 bases and J by 0 bases, with 9 bases between them. Germline V CDR1 and CDR2: KGHDR, SFDVKD. The CDR3 consists of 13 residues. The chain's CDR3 is CATTEGVNTEAFF. CDR3 coding DNA: TGTGCCACCACCGAGGGCGTGAACACTGAAGCTTTCTTT.

With regard to this clonotype: The junction departs from the called germline gene at one end, perhaps through a read error. The chain carries TRBV7-7 and TRBJ2-1; TRBD1 matches 9 bases. In germline, CDR1 is SSHAT, CDR2 FNYEAQ (reference sequence). The CDR3 totals 15 residues. CDR3 coding DNA: TGTGCTAGCAGCTTAAAACAGGGGGCTAGCTATGAGCAGTTCTTC. It encodes CASSLKQGASYEQFF.

The V call is TRBV24-1, the J call TRBJ1-2, with D unresolved. The CDR3 totals 12 residues. Trimming took off 9 bases at V and 2 bases at J, with 9 bases between the two ends. Germline values: CDR1 KGHDR, CDR2 SFDVKD. DNA for the CDR3: TGTGCCACCTCCGCCGTAAACTATGGCTACACCTTC. Translation: CATSAVNYGYTF.

This clonotype was counted at least ten times. The gene calls are TRBV19 and TRBJ2-1; TRBD1 might be the D (5 bases). Germline assignment: CDR1 LNHDA and CDR2 SQIVND (reference sequence). This CDR3 comprises 15 residues. With 0 bases removed from V and 1 base from J, the gap between germline ends came to 7 bases. For the CDR3, the DNA is TGTGCCAGTAGTATAGACAGGGTTTCCTACAATGAGCAGTTCTTC. Translating it yields CASSIDRVSYNEQFF.

V usage is TRBV7-2 and J usage is TRBJ2-3; possibly TRBD2 for D (6 bases). The CDR3 covers 13 residues. Germline-derived CDR1 and CDR2 are SGHTA and FQGNSA. The V end lost 8 bases, the J end lost 2 bases, and 11 bases lay between the germline ends. CDR3 in DNA: TGTGCCAGCCGGGACTCTGCCACAGATACGCAGTATTTT. Residues: CASRDSATDTQYF.

This clonotype was detected only a few times. The chain employs TRBV20-1 and TRBJ1-2, with 10 bases aligning to TRBD1. The V and J ends lost 0 bases and 4 bases, in that order; junction bases with no gene match: 5. CDR1 is DFQATT and CDR2 is SNEGSKA in the germline V gene (reference sequence). CDR3 size: 15 residues. CDR3 bases: TGCAGTGCTAGAGATCTGGGACAGGGGATCTATGGCTACACCTTC. It specifies CSARDLGQGIYGYTF.

This chain uses TRBV5-1 with TRBJ2-7; perhaps TRBD2 as D (5 bases). Germline CDR1 and CDR2: SGHRS and YFSETQ. V was trimmed by 4 bases and J by 3 bases, leaving 14 bases between them. The CDR3 sequence is 14 residues long. The CDR3 spells CASSASEGGYEQYF. CDR3 DNA: TGCGCCAGCAGCGCCTCCGAGGGTGGCTACGAGCAGTACTTC.

The CDR3 here is CASSSRPDVGAFSNTGELFF. The CDR3 region has the DNA TGTGCCAGCAGCTCACGCCCGGATGTCGGAGCTTTCTCGAACACCGGGGAGCTGTTTTTT. V gene TRBV7-3 combines with J gene TRBJ2-2; the D is unclear. The V end was cut by 4 bases, the J end by 0 bases, with 24 bases between. The germline V gene has CDR1 SGHTA and CDR2 FQGTGA. There are 20 residues in the CDR3. Supplemented by reference TRBV7-3 and TRBJ2-2, the full variable domain reads GAGVSQTPSNKVTEKGKYVELRCDPISGHTALYWYRQSLGQGPEFLIYFQGTGAADDSGLPNDRFFAVRPEGSVSTLKIQRTERGDSAVYLCASSSRPDVGAFSNTGELFFGEGSRLTVL.

This chain connects TRBV19 to TRBJ2-7, with D maybe TRBD1 (6 bases). V was shortened by 7 bases and J by 0 bases, with 10 bases between the two germline ends. CDR3 length: 13 amino acids. Germline loops: CDR1 LNHDA, CDR2 SQIVND (reference sequence). The CDR3 here is CASNWGPSYEQYF. In DNA, the CDR3 is TGTGCCAGTAATTGGGGGCCCTCCTACGAGCAGTACTTC. The whole variable domain, filled in from reference TRBV19 and TRBJ2-7, reads DGGITQSPKYLFRKEGQNVTLSCEQNLNHDAMYWYRQDPGQGLRLIYYSQIVNDFQKGDIAEGYSVSREKKESFPLTVTSAQKNPTAFYLCASNWGPSYEQYFGPGTRLTVT.

The V gene is TRBV2, the J gene TRBJ2-7; TRBD1 matches 9 bases. The CDR3 spans 16 residues. Trimming removed 6 bases from V and 3 bases from J; junction bases left unmatched: 12. The germline V gene encodes CDR1 SNHLY and CDR2 FYNNEI. CDR3 bases: TGTGCCAGCAGCTCCCAGACAGGGGGGGGCAGCTACGAGCAGTACTTC. It translates to CASSSQTGGGSYEQYF.

V gene TRBV7-9 combines with J gene TRBJ2-3, with a possible D match to TRBD2 (5 bases). Germline V CDR1 and CDR2: SEHNR, FQNEAQ (reference sequence). The germline V and J ends were trimmed by 1 base and 0 bases, with 8 bases remaining between them. The CDR3 totals 15 residues. The DNA of the CDR3 is TGTGCCAGCAGCTTAGGAGCGGTGAGCACAGATACGCAGTATTTT. It translates to CASSLGAVSTDTQYF.

This chain joins TRBV10-3 and TRBJ2-1; D is possibly TRBD1 (6 bases). Germline CDR1 reads ENHRY; CDR2 reads SYGVKD. V dropped 7 bases and J dropped 0 bases, with 13 bases sitting between them. This CDR3 comprises 15 residues. Here the CDR3 reads CAINPTGSSYNEQFF. The CDR3 DNA is TGTGCCATCAACCCGACAGGTAGCTCCTACAATGAGCAGTTCTTC.